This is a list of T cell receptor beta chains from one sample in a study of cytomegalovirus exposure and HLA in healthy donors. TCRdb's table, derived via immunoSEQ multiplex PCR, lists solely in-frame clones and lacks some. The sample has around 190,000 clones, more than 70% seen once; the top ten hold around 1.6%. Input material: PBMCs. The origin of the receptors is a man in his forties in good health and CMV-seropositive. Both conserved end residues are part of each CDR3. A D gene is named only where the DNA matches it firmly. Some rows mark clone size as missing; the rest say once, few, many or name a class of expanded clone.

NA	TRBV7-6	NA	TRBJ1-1	TGTGCCAGCACCCGTCCGGGTGCTGAAGCTTTCTTT	CASTRPGAEAFF
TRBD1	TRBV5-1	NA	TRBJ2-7	TGCGCCAGCAGCCCCGGGACAGGGGAGGACGAGCAGTACTTC	CASSPGTGEDEQYF
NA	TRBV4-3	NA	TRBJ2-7	TGCGCCAGCAGCCAAGAGGATGGCGGGAAACTAGGAGAGCAGTACTTC	CASSQEDGGKLGEQYF
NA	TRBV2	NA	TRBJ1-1	TGTGCCAGCAGAGCGAACACTGAAGCTTTCTTT	CASRANTEAFF
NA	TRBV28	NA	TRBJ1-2	TGTGCCAGCACCGGGGAAGGCGTGCAAAACTATGGCTACACCTTC	CASTGEGVQNYGYTF
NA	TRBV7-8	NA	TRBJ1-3	TGTGCCAGCAGCTCTCCCGGGGGCTCTGGAAACACCATATATTTT	CASSSPGGSGNTIYF
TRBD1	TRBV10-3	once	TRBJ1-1	TGTGCCAGTTCGCCGGGACAGGGGGCGCGTCTTGAAGCTTTCTTT	CASSPGQGARLEAFF
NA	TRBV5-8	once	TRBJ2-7	TGTGCCAGTTTCGCACAGCCTTACGAGCAGTACTTC	CASFAQPYEQYF
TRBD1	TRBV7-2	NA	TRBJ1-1	TGTGCCAGCAGCTTAGTTCTCGGCAGGGGGCGGACTGAAGCTTTCTTT	CASSLVLGRGRTEAFF
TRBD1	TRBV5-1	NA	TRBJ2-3	TGCGCCAGCAGCAGGGGACAGGGGGAAGATACGCAGTATTTT	CASSRGQGEDTQYF
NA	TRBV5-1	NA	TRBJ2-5	TGCGCCAGCAGCCCCGGTTCCCAAGAGACCCAGTACTTC	CASSPGSQETQYF
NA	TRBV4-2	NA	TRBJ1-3	TGTGCCAGCAGCCAAGCCGGGACACTCTCTGGAAACACCATATATTTT	CASSQAGTLSGNTIYF
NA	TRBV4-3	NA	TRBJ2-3	TGCGCCAGCAGCCAAGTCGTTGGGCCACATACGCAGTATTTT	CASSQVVGPHTQYF
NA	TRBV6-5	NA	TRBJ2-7	TGTGCCAGCAGCCGCCCGGGGATCGGATCCTACGAGCAGTACTTC	CASSRPGIGSYEQYF
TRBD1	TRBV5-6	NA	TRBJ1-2	TGTGCCAGCAGACAGAAAGGACAGGGAGCTGGCTACACCTTC	CASRQKGQGAGYTF
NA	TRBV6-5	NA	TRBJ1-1	TGTGCCAGCCCTCAGGGTCTGAACACTGAAGCTTTCTTT	CASPQGLNTEAFF
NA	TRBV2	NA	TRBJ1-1	TGTGCCAGCAGGGCCGACAGGCTGAACACTGAAGCTTTCTTT	CASRADRLNTEAFF
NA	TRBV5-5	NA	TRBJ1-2	TGTGCCAGCAGCTTGGAGGGGCGGGGCTATGGCTACACCTTC	CASSLEGRGYGYTF
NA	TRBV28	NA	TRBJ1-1	TGTGCCAGCAGTTTGAGGTTCCTGGAAGCTTTCTTT	CASSLRFLEAFF
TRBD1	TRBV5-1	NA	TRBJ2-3	TGCGCCAGCAGCTTGCCCCTGGGACAGGGAATTGGCACAGATACGCAGTATTTT	CASSLPLGQGIGTDTQYF
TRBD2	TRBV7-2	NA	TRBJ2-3	TGTGCCAGCAGCTTCTCGACTAGCGGGGGGGGCACAGATACGCAGTATTTT	CASSFSTSGGGTDTQYF
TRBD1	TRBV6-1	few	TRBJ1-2	TGTGCCAGCGAGATTACCCAGGGGGCTATAGGCTACACCTTC	CASEITQGAIGYTF
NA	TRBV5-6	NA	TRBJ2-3	TGTGCCAGCAGCTTGGTGTCAGGGAAAGGGAATACGCAGTATTTT	CASSLVSGKGNTQYF
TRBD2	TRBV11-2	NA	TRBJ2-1	TGTGCCAGCAGCTCTACTAGCGGGCGCTACAATGAGCAGTTCTTC	CASSSTSGRYNEQFF
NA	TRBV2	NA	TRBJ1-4	TGTGCCAGCAGAGCCCGCGGAAAGATTGGCGAAAAACTGTTTTTT	CASRARGKIGEKLFF
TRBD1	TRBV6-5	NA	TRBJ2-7	TGTGCCAGCAGTTACGGGACAGGGATCGTCGAGCAGTACTTC	CASSYGTGIVEQYF
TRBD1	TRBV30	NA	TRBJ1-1	TGTGCCTGGAGTCCCCCGGGACAGGGGTTTCGCACTGAAGCTTTCTTT	CAWSPPGQGFRTEAFF
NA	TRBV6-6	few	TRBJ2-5	TGTGCCAGCAGTTACTCTACACCCCCACAGTACTTC	CASSYSTPPQYF
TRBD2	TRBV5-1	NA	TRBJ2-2	TGCGCCAGCAGCTTGGCGGCTAGCGGGAGGACCGGGGAGCTGTTTTTT	CASSLAASGRTGELFF
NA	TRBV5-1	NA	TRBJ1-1	TGCGCCAGCAGCATGGACCGAGACACTGAAGCTTTCTTT	CASSMDRDTEAFF
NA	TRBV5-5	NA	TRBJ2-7	TGTGCCAGCAGCTTGATAGGGAGTCTCGCGTACGAGCAGTACTTC	CASSLIGSLAYEQYF
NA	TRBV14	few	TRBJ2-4	TGTGCCAGCAGCCAAGACAACACAGACAGTACACTAGCCAAAAACATTCAGTACTTC	CASSQDNTDSTLAKNIQYF
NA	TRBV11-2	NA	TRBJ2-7	TGTGCCAGCAGCTATGGCGGAAGCTCCTACGAGCAGTACTTC	CASSYGGSSYEQYF
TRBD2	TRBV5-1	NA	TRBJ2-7	TGCGCCAGCTCGCCTAGCGGGCAAACCTACGAGCAGTACTTC	CASSPSGQTYEQYF
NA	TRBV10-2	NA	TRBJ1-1	TGCGCCAGCAGTGAGTCGCGGGGGGCCGGGGGCTCTGAAGCTTTCTTT	CASSESRGAGGSEAFF
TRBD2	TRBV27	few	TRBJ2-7	TGTGCCAGCAGTTTGGGAGGACTAGCGGGGCTCTACGAGCAGTACTTC	CASSLGGLAGLYEQYF
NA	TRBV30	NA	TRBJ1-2	TGTGCCTGGACCCCGGGGGTAACTAACTATGGCTACACCTTC	CAWTPGVTNYGYTF
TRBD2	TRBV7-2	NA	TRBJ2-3	TGTGCCAGCAGCTTAGCGAGGACTAGCGGGAGTATGCGGGATCTCACAGATACGCAGTATTTT	CASSLARTSGSMRDLTDTQYF
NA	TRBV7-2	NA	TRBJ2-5	TGTGCCAGCAGCCGACGTGCAACCGGAGGTCAAGAGACCCAGTACTTC	CASSRRATGGQETQYF
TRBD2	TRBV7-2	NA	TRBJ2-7	TGTGCCAGCAGCTTATATCGTCTAGCGGTATCCTACGAGCAGTACTTC	CASSLYRLAVSYEQYF
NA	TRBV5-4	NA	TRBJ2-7	TGTGCCAGCAGCTCGGGACTCCTACCCTACGAGCAGTACTTC	CASSSGLLPYEQYF
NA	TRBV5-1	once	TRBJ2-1	TGCGCCAGCAGAAAAGAGGACAATGAGCAGTTCTTC	CASRKEDNEQFF
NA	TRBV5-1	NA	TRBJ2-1	TGCGCCAGCAGCTTGGAACTAGGCTCCTACAATGAGCAGTTCTTC	CASSLELGSYNEQFF
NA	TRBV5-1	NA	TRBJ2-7	TGCGCCAGCAGCTTGGGGGCAGGGGTCTACGAGCAGTACTTC	CASSLGAGVYEQYF
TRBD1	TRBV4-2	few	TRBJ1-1	TGTGCCAGCAGCCAACAGGGGGGAGAAGCTTTCTTT	CASSQQGGEAFF
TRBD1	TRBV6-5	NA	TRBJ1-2	TGTGCCAGCAGCCCGGACAGGTCCCATGGCTACACCTTC	CASSPDRSHGYTF
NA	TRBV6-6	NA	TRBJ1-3	TGTGCCAGCAGGAACTTCGGAAACACCATATATTTT	CASRNFGNTIYF
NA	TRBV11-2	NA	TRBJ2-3	TGTGCCAGCAGCTTCGCAGGATTTAGCACAGATACGCAGTATTTT	CASSFAGFSTDTQYF
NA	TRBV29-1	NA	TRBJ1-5	TGCAGCGTTGTCCTCCGGGGAGAGAATCAGCCCCAGCATTTT	CSVVLRGENQPQHF
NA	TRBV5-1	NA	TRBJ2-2	TGCGCCAGCAGCTTAGAGGGAGGAACCGGGGAGCTGTTTTTT	CASSLEGGTGELFF
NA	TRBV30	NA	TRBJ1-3	TGTGCCTGGAGTGTACGGGAGGGTTTTAACTCTGGAAACACCATATATTTT	CAWSVREGFNSGNTIYF
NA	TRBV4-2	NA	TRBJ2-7	TGTGCCAGCAGCCAAGATCGGGTGCAGTACTTC	CASSQDRVQYF
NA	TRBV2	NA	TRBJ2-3	TGTGCCAGCAGGGTCACCGACAGCCTTTCTCCAGATACGCAGTATTTT	CASRVTDSLSPDTQYF
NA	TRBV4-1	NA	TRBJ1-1	TGCGCCAGCAGCCAAGCGTGGACAAAAGGTACTGAAGCTTTCTTT	CASSQAWTKGTEAFF